This entry lists 3 T cell receptor beta chains sequenced from one sample in a study of identical twins. TCRdb itself ran the 5' RACE reads through MiXCR, one entry per CDR3 protein. The table includes 420,000 or so distinct CDR3 sequences, under 20% detected once. The source material was naive T cells sorted from blood. The source is a man between 45 and 60 years old in good health.

The sample holds many counts of this clonotype. V and J are TRBV5-1 and TRBJ1-6; 7 nucleotides agree with TRBD1. V was clipped by 2 bases and J by 8 bases; unmatched bases: 4. Looked up from germline, CDR1 is SGHRS and CDR2 is YFSETQ. CDR3 length: 14 residues. CDR3 bases: TGCGCCAGCAGCTTAGACAGGGCCTATTCACCCCTCCACTTT. This encodes CASSLDRAYSPLHF.

In this sample, this clonotype turned up many times. Here the CDR3 DNA reads TGTGCCAGCAGTCCCAGGGTAGTTCAGCCCCAGCATTTT. Translated, it gives CASSPRVVQPQHF. This sequence joins TRBV6-2 or TRBV6-3 and TRBJ1-5, with D perhaps matching TRBD1 (5 bases). V was shortened by 5 bases and J by 6 bases, with 11 bases between the two germline ends. The CDR3 totals 13 residues. In germline, CDR1 is MNHEY, CDR2 SVGEGT.

This clonotype turned up a few times. V gene TRBV21-1 combines with J gene TRBJ2-7; the D call of TRBD2 is as the table states it, not checked on the DNA. TRBV21-1 is reported as a pseudogene. The CDR3 has 16 amino acids. CDR3 bases: TGTGCCAGCAGCAATAAAAGGTGGACTAGCTTCTACGAGCAGTACTTC. Translating it yields CASSNKRWTSFYEQYF.